These 20 T cell receptor beta chains were all obtained from the same sample, sequenced in a study of blood T cell repertoires in COVID-19. The table came from immunoSEQ multiplex PCR; TCRdb's copy has only in-frame clones and leaves some out. The sample holds fewer than 350,000 clones; around 91% are singletons and the top ten take 1.5% to 2%. Sequencing input: PBMCs or T cells enriched from blood (not recorded which). These receptors originate from a woman between 18 and 30 years old with acute COVID-19.

This chain uses TRBV6-2 or TRBV6-3 with TRBJ2-1, with 9 bases identical to TRBD2. Germline CDR1 and CDR2: MNHEY and SVGEGT. The CDR3 has 15 residues. V was pared by 4 bases and J by 8 bases, with 9 bases of the junction left unmatched. The CDR3 region has the DNA TGTGCCAGCAGTTGGTCTCTAGCGGGAAACGATGAGCAGTTCTTC. This translates into CASSWSLAGNDEQFF.

The V gene is TRBV18, the J gene TRBJ2-2; D may be TRBD1 (5 bases). The V end lost 3 bases, the J end lost 3 bases, and 11 bases lay between the germline ends. The CDR3 totals 15 residues. Per germline, CDR1 KGHSH and CDR2 LQKENI. Here the CDR3 DNA reads TGTGCCAGCTCACCCCGACAGAGAGACACCGGGGAGCTGTTTTTT. Its protein is CASSPRQRDTGELFF.

The chain uses TRBV3-1 (or the pseudogene TRBV3-2) and TRBJ2-1; TRBD2 matches 10 bases. Germline V gene lookup returns CDR1 LGHDT and CDR2 YNNKEL (reference sequence). The J segment lost 7 bases and the V segment lost 1 base, leaving 13 bases of the junction unmatched. The CDR3 has 18 residues. The CDR3 region is CASSQVGASGSGLNEQFF. In DNA form, the CDR3 reads TGTGCCAGCAGCCAAGTGGGTGCTAGCGGGAGTGGTTTGAATGAGCAGTTCTTC.

V is TRBV7-3 and J is TRBJ2-3, with TRBD1 as a possible D gene (7 bases). This CDR3 has 17 residues. V was shortened by 1 base and J by 2 bases, with 16 bases between the two germline ends. Germline V gives CDR1 SGHTA, CDR2 FQGTGA. The CDR3 nucleotides are TGTGCCAGCAGCTTAAAGGGCGGGACAGTCTCCACAGATACGCAGTATTTT. Protein: CASSLKGGTVSTDTQYF.

This clone was counted a single time. The chain recombines TRBV10-2 with TRBJ2-7; D is possibly TRBD2 (6 bases). The CDR3 is made up of 13 amino acids. V dropped 0 bases and J dropped 4 bases, with 7 bases sitting between them. Germline values: CDR1 WSHSY, CDR2 SAAADI. CDR3 protein: CASSESSGYEQYF. The CDR3 bases are TGCGCCAGCAGTGAGTCTAGCGGTTACGAGCAGTACTTC.

The chain is built from TRBV27 and TRBJ2-7; maybe TRBD2 (5 bases). Trimming pared 1 base from V and 2 bases from J, leaving 12 bases between. The CDR3 runs 15 residues. Germline CDR1 reads MNHEY; CDR2 reads SMNVEV (reference sequence). CDR3 DNA sequence: TGTGCCAGCAGTTTATTCCCGGGAAAGCCCTACGAGCAGTACTTC. Translation: CASSLFPGKPYEQYF.

V gene TRBV27 combines with J gene TRBJ1-5; 11 nucleotides agree with TRBD1. The CDR3 covers 18 residues. CDR1 is MNHEY, CDR2 SMNVEV, per germline (reference sequence). J was trimmed by 3 bases and V by 5 bases; bases with no gene match: 12. DNA for the CDR3: TGTGCCAGCAGTCCTAAACCGGGACAGGGGGTCCACAATCAGCCCCAGCATTTT. It yields the protein CASSPKPGQGVHNQPQHF.

The rearrangement uses TRBV6-5 and TRBJ1-5; possibly TRBD1 for D (5 bases). V was pared by 1 base and J by 7 bases, with 8 bases between. Per the germline V gene, CDR1 is MNHEY and CDR2 is SVGAGI. CDR3 length equals 13 residues. CDR3 loop: CASSYFQGQPQHF. The CDR3 nucleotides are TGTGCCAGCAGTTACTTCCAGGGACAGCCCCAGCATTTT.

The chain uses TRBV6-6 and TRBJ2-1; tentatively, D is TRBD2 (5 bases). Trimming left V 5 bases short and J 7 bases short, with 12 bases between. The CDR3 sequence is 13 residues long. Looked up from germline, CDR1 is MNHNY and CDR2 is SVGAGI (reference sequence). The CDR3 loop is CASSLTRDNEQFF. As DNA, the CDR3 is TGTGCCAGCAGTCTCACGAGGGATAATGAGCAGTTCTTC.

This clone was picked up a small number of times. The V call is TRBV19, the J call TRBJ1-5; D possibly corresponds to TRBD1 (5 bases). V lost 7 bases and J lost 4, with 8 bases in between. Germline assignment: CDR1 LNHDA and CDR2 SQIVND (reference sequence). This CDR3 comprises 12 residues. As DNA, the CDR3 is TGTGCCAGTACTCAGGGTAATCAGCCCCAGCATTTT. Amino acids: CASTQGNQPQHF.

This clone was seen ten or more times. This chain uses TRBV19 with TRBJ2-7, with 9 bases matching TRBD1. The CDR3 has 13 residues. The trim removed 8 bases at V and 3 bases at J, leaving 5 bases unmatched. Germline values: CDR1 LNHDA, CDR2 SQIVND (reference sequence). CDR3 region: CASGTGSLYEQYF. CDR3 bases: TGTGCCAGTGGGACAGGGAGCCTCTACGAGCAGTACTTC.

The rearrangement uses TRBV7-2 and TRBJ1-1; 8 nucleotides agree with TRBD1. CDR1 and CDR2 (germline): SGHTA, FQGNSA. The CDR3 length is 13 residues. Germline trimming cut 5 bases from V and 7 bases from J; bases unmatched to any gene: 6. This CDR3 reads CASSLGQGSEAFF. In DNA form, the CDR3 reads TGTGCCAGCAGCCTAGGACAGGGCAGTGAAGCTTTCTTT.

The genes are TRBV7-8 and TRBJ1-6, with TRBD1 identical over 7 bases. CDR1 and CDR2 (germline): SGHVS, FQNEAQ. Unmatched junction bases numbered 13, after V lost 5 bases and J lost 15 bases. This CDR3 has 14 amino acids. The CDR3: CASSRGTDTRILHF. The CDR3 DNA reads as TGTGCCAGCAGCCGCGGGACAGACACCAGAATCCTCCACTTT.

This clone was seen only a few times. The V and J genes are TRBV18 and TRBJ1-5, with TRBD1 as a possible D gene (5 bases). The CDR3 totals 14 residues. Germline V gives CDR1 KGHSH, CDR2 LQKENI. The V end was cut by 3 bases, the J end by 0 bases, with 6 bases between. CDR3 loop: CASSPDISNQPQHF. CDR3 DNA: TGTGCCAGCTCACCGGACATTAGCAATCAGCCCCAGCATTTT.

This clone has only one observation. The V and J genes are TRBV5-1 and TRBJ2-5; the match to TRBD2 covers 11 bases. Trimming removed 3 bases from V and 1 base from J; junction bases left unmatched: 17. The CDR3 contains 20 residues. The germline gives CDR1 SGHRS, CDR2 YFSETQ. The CDR3 spells CASSSDRKKGLAGLQETQYF. The CDR3 nucleotides are TGCGCCAGCAGCTCGGACAGAAAGAAAGGACTAGCGGGCCTCCAAGAGACCCAGTACTTC.

The chain uses TRBV24-1 and TRBJ2-2; weak D call: TRBD2 (5 bases). The CDR3 contains 17 residues. Germline lookup yields CDR1 KGHDR and CDR2 SFDVKD. V dropped 1 base and J dropped 4 bases, with 15 bases sitting between them. The CDR3 region is CATSDFPPPRGTGELFF. The DNA of the CDR3 is TGTGCCACCAGTGATTTCCCCCCACCTCGGGGCACCGGGGAGCTGTTTTTT.

The chain carries TRBV28 and TRBJ2-7, with D perhaps TRBD2 (5 bases). Trimming pared 3 bases from V and 3 bases from J, leaving 12 bases between. This CDR3 region has 14 residues. Germline loops: CDR1 MDHEN, CDR2 SYDVKM. The CDR3 bases are TGTGCCAGCAGTTTGGGAGACACTCGCTACGAGCAGTACTTC. Protein: CASSLGDTRYEQYF.

V gene TRBV4-1 combines with J gene TRBJ2-1; possibly TRBD2 for D (7 bases). The CDR3 totals 14 residues. The germline V gene encodes CDR1 MGHRA and CDR2 YSYEKL. V was pared by 4 bases and J by 6 bases, with 13 bases between. CDR3 sequence (DNA): TGCGCCAGCAGCCCCCTGGGGGGGGCCAATGAGCAGTTCTTC. Protein: CASSPLGGANEQFF.

This clone was observed once. The rearrangement uses TRBV6-1 and TRBJ2-7, with D uncertain. V lost 3 bases to trimming and J lost 2 bases, with 11 bases between them. The germline V gene encodes CDR1 MNHNS and CDR2 SASEGT. The CDR3 contains 14 residues. DNA of the CDR3: TGTGCCAGCAGTGAGAAATCGCGAACCTACGAGCAGTACTTC. Translation gives CASSEKSRTYEQYF.

The gene calls are TRBV18 and TRBJ2-1; no firm D call. The V gene's germline CDR1 is KGHSH and CDR2 LQKENI. V was trimmed by 3 bases and J by 6 bases, leaving 21 bases between them. The CDR3 runs 17 residues. The CDR3 nucleotides are TGTGCCAGCTCACCTTACCCGGATCTCACCTGGGCCAATGAGCAGTTCTTC. Amino acids: CASSPYPDLTWANEQFF.